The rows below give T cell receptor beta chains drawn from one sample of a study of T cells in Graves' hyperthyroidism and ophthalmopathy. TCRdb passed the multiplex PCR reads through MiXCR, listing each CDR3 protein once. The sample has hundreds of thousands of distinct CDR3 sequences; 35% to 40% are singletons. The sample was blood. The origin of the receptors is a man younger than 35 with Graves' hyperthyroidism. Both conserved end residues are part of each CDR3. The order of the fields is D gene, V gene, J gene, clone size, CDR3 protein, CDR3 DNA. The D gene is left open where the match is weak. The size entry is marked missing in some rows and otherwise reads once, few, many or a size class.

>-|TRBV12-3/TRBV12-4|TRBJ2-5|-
CASSPGFIARETQYF
TGTGCCAGCAGTCCCGGTTTCATCGCACGGGAGACCCAGTACTTC
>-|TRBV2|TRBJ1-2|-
CASRSTANYGYTF
TGTGCCAGCAGGTCAACAGCCAACTATGGCTACACCTTC
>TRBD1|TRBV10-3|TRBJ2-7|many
CAISEGTGYSYEQYF
TGTGCCATCAGTGAGGGGACAGGCTACTCCTACGAGCAGTACTTC
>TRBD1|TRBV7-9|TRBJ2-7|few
CASSPGQGARVEQYF
TGTGCCAGCAGCCCCGGACAGGGGGCTAGGGTCGAGCAGTACTTC
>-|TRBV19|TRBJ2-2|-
CASCSLTGELFF
TGTGCCAGTTGTAGCCTCACCGGGGAGCTGTTTTTT
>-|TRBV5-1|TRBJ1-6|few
CASSLTIQGKYNSPLHF
TGCGCCAGCAGCTTGACCATTCAGGGGAAGTATAATTCACCCCTCCACTTT
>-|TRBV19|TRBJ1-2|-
CANPPWTVYGYTF
TGTGCCAACCCACCCTGGACAGTTTATGGCTACACCTTC
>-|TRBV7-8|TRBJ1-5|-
CASSTGTGKQPQHF
TGTGCCAGCAGCACCGGGACGGGTAAGCAGCCCCAGCATTTT
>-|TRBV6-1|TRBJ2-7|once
CASILGEQYF
TGTGCCAGCATCTTGGGAGAGCAGTACTTC
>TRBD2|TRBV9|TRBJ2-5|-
CASSVYAGGRETQYF
TGTGCCAGCAGCGTTTATGCGGGAGGGCGAGAGACCCAGTACTTC
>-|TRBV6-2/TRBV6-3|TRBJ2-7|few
CAISSDPLYEQYF
TGTGCCATATCTAGCGACCCCCTCTACGAGCAGTACTTC
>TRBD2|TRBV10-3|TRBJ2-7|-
CAIRPGTSTTYEQYF
TGTGCCATCAGACCCGGGACTAGCACAACTTACGAGCAGTACTTC
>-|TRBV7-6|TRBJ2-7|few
CASSVTGRASPEQYF
TGTGCCAGCAGTGTCACGGGGCGGGCCTCTCCCGAGCAGTACTTC
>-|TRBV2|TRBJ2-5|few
CASSEGAPRTQYF
TGTGCCAGCAGTGAGGGTGCCCCCAGGACCCAGTACTTC
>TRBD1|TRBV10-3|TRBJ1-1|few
CASSSGDRGPPNTEAFF
TGTGCCAGCAGTTCGGGGGACAGGGGTCCCCCTAACACTGAAGCTTTCTTT
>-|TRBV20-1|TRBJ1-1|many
CSEAENEAFF
TGCAGCGAGGCAGAAAATGAAGCTTTCTTT
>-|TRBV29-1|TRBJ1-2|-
CSAAKGGYGTYGYTF
TGCAGCGCTGCCAAGGGAGGGTACGGGACTTATGGCTACACCTTC
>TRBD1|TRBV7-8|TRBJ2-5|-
CASSFGQGNGETQYF
TGTGCCAGCAGCTTCGGACAGGGGAACGGGGAGACCCAGTACTTC
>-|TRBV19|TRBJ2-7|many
CASSTARHYEQYF
TGTGCCAGTAGTACCGCCAGACACTACGAGCAGTACTTC
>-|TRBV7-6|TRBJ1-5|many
CASSLVCESNQPQHF
TGTGCCAGCAGCTTAGTGTGTGAAAGCAATCAGCCCCAGCATTTT
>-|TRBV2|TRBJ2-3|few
CASSEGGLTDTQYF
TGTGCCAGCAGTGAAGGGGGACTCACAGATACGCAGTATTTT
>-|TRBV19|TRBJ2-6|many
CASSFFLDGANVLTF
TGTGCCAGTAGTTTCTTCTTGGACGGGGCCAACGTCCTGACTTTC
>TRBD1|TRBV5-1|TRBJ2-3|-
CASSLPGGNTQYF
TGCGCCAGCAGCCTACCAGGGGGAAATACGCAGTATTTT
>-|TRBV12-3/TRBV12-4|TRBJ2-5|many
CASSLLFSETQYF
TGTGCCAGCAGTCTCCTATTCAGTGAGACCCAGTACTTC
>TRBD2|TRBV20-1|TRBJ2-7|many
CSARKRDYEQYF
TGCAGTGCTAGAAAGCGGGACTACGAGCAGTACTTC
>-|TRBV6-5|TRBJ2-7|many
CASSYDRDSYEQYF
TGTGCCAGCAGTTACGACCGTGACTCCTACGAGCAGTACTTC
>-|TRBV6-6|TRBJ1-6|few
CASSSGFSYNSPLHF
TGTGCCAGCAGCTCAGGATTCTCCTATAATTCACCCCTCCACTTT
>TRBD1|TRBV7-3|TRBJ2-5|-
CASSPSGQDFQETQYF
TGTGCCAGCAGCCCCTCGGGACAGGACTTCCAAGAGACCCAGTACTTC
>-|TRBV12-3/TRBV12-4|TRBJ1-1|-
CASGQPYENTEAFF
TGTGCTAGTGGGCAACCCTATGAGAACACTGAAGCTTTCTTT
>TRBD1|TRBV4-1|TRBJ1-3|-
CASSQPRTGSGNTIYF
TGCGCCAGCAGCCAACCGCGGACAGGGAGTGGAAACACCATATATTTT
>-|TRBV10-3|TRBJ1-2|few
CASQGEGIFPTF
TGTGCCAGCCAAGGGGAGGGGATTTTTCCCACCTTC
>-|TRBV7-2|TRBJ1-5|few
CASSSFPRQGNQPQHF
TGTGCCAGCAGCTCATTCCCCCGACAGGGCAATCAGCCCCAGCATTTT
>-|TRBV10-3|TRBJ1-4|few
CAISELGITGEKLFF
TGTGCCATCAGTGAGTTGGGTATCACAGGTGAAAAACTGTTTTTT
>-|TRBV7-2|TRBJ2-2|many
CASSLASSTGELFF
TGTGCCAGCAGCTTAGCGTCGAGCACCGGGGAGCTGTTTTTT
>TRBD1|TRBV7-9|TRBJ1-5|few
CASSNPGTGGPSNQPQHF
TGTGCCAGCAGCAACCCCGGGACAGGGGGACCCAGCAATCAGCCCCAGCATTTT
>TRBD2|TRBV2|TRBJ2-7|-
CASLSGREYEQYF
TGTGCCAGTCTCAGCGGGAGGGAGTACGAGCAGTACTTC
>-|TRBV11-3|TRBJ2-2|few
CASSVHTNTGELFF
TGTGCCAGCAGCGTCCACACGAACACCGGGGAGCTGTTTTTT
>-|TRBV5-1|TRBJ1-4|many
CASSLGRANEKLFF
TGTGCCAGCAGCCTGGGAAGAGCTAATGAAAAACTGTTTTTT
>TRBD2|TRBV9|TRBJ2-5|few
CASSVDGLGVKTQYF
TGTGCCAGCAGCGTAGATGGACTAGGCGTAAAGACCCAGTACTTC